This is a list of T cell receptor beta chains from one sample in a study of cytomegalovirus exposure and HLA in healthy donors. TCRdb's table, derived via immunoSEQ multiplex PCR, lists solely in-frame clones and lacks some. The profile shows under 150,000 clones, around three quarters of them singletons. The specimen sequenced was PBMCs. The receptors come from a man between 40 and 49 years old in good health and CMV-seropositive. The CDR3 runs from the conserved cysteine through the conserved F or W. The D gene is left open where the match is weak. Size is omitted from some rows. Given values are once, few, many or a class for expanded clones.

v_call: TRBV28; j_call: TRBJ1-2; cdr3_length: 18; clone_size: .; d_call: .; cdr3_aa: CASSLWGGERGLGYGYTF; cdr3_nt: TGTGCCAGCAGTTTATGGGGGGGGGAGAGGGGCCTTGGCTATGGCTACACCTTC
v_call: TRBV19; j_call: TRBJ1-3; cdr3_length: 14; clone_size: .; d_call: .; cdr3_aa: CASIAEGLGNTIYF; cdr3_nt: TGTGCCAGTATCGCGGAGGGTTTGGGAAACACCATATATTTT
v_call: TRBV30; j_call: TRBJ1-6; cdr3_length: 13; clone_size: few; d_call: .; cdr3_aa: CAWSVTDNSPLHF; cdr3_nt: TGTGCCTGGAGTGTGACAGATAATTCACCCCTCCACTTT
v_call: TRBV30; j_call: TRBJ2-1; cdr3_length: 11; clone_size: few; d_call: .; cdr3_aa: CAWSFGGEQFF; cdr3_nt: TGTGCCTGGAGTTTCGGAGGGGAGCAGTTCTTC
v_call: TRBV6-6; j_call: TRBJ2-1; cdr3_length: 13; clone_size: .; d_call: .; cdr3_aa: CASSYLSRGEQFF; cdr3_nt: TGTGCCAGCAGTTACTTGAGCCGGGGGGAGCAGTTCTTC
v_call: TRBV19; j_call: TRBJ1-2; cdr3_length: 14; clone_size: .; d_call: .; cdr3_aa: CASSMGQSDYGYTF; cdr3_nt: TGTGCCAGTAGTATGGGACAATCGGACTATGGCTACACCTTC
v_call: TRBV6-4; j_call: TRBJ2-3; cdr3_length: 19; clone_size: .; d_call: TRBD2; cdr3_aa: CASSDSAGSGSRGTDTQYF; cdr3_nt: TGTGCCAGCAGTGACTCGGCTGGGAGCGGGAGTCGGGGGACAGATACGCAGTATTTT
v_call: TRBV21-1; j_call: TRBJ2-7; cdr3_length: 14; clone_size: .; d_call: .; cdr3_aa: CARGPGQGGDEQYF; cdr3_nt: TGTGCCAGGGGACCGGGACAGGGAGGGGACGAGCAGTACTTC
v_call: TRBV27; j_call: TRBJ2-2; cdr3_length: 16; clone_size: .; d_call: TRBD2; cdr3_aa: CASSLSLAGFTGELFF; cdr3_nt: TGTGCCAGCAGTTTGTCGCTAGCGGGATTTACCGGGGAGCTGTTTTTT
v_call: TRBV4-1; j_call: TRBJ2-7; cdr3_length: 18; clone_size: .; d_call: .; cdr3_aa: CASSQDFNWAEKDYEQYF; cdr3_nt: TGCGCCAGCAGCCAAGATTTCAATTGGGCAGAAAAAGACTACGAGCAGTACTTC
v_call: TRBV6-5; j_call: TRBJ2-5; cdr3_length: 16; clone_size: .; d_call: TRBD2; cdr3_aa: CASSYMGGRFGETQYF; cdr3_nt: TGTGCCAGCAGTTATATGGGCGGGAGATTTGGGGAGACCCAGTACTTC
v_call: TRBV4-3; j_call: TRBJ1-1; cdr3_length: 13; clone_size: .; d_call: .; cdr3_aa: CASSTSPLTEAFF; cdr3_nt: TGCGCCAGCAGCACTAGCCCCCTCACTGAAGCTTTCTTT
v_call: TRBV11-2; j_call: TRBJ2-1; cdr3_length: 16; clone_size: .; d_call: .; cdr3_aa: CASSKEDRRKRNEQFF; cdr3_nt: TGTGCCAGCAGCAAGGAGGATCGGAGAAAGAGGAATGAGCAGTTCTTC
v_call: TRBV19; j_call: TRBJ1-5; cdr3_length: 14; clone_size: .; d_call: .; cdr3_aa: CASSDQGRNQPQHF; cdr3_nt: TGTGCCAGTAGCGATCAGGGTCGCAATCAGCCCCAGCATTTT
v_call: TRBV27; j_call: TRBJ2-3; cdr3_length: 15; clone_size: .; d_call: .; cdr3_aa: CASSQTSYVTDTQYF; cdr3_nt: TGTGCCAGCAGTCAGACTAGTTACGTAACAGATACGCAGTATTTT
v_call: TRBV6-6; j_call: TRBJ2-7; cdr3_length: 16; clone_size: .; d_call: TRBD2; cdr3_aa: CASSYSSAGGRGEQYF; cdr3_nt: TGTGCCAGCAGTTACTCGAGTGCGGGAGGCCGTGGCGAGCAGTACTTC
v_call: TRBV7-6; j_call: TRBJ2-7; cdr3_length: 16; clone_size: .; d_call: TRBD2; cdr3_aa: CASSPESGAGAYEQYF; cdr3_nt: TGTGCCAGCAGCCCAGAGTCCGGGGCGGGAGCCTACGAGCAGTACTTC
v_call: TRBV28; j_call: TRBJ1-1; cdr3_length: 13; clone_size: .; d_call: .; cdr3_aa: CASSINPPLEAFF; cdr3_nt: TGTGCCAGCAGTATTAATCCTCCCCTAGAAGCTTTCTTT
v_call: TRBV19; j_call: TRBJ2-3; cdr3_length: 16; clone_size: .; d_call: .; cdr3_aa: CASSIGRGTTTDTQYF; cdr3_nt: TGTGCCAGTAGTATAGGTAGAGGGACAACCACAGATACGCAGTATTTT
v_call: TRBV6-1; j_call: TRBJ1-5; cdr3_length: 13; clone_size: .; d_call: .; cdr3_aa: CASRGLGALAQHF; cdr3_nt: TGTGCCAGCCGTGGCCTGGGGGCTTTGGCCCAGCATTTT
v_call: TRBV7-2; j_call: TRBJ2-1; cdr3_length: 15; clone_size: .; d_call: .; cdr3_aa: CASSPTSDYSGEQFF; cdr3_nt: TGTGCCAGCAGCCCGACCTCAGACTACTCTGGGGAGCAGTTCTTC
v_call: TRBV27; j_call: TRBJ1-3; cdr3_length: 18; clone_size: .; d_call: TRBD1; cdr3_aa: CASSPISPTGATGNTIYF; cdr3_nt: TGTGCCAGCAGTCCGATCTCACCGACAGGGGCAACTGGAAACACCATATATTTT
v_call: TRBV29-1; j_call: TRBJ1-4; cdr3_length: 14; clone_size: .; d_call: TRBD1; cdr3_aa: CSVVGGTGDEKLFF; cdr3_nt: TGCAGCGTTGTAGGAGGGACAGGAGATGAAAAACTGTTTTTT
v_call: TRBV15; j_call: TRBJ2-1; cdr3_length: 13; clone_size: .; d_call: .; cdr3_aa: CATAEGQYNEQFF; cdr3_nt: TGTGCCACCGCGGAGGGCCAATACAATGAGCAGTTCTTC
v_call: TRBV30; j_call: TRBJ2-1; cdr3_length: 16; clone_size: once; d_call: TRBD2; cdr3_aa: CAWSTPPGLVRVEQFF; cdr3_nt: TGTGCCTGGAGTACACCCCCGGGACTAGTCAGAGTTGAGCAGTTCTTC
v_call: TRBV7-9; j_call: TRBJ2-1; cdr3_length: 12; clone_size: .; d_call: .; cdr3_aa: CASSISGSEQFF; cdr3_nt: TGTGCCAGCAGCATTAGCGGAAGTGAGCAGTTCTTC
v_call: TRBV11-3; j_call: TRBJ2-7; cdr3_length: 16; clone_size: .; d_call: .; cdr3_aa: CASSLEEGDPPYEQYF; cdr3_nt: TGTGCCAGCAGCTTAGAAGAGGGGGATCCCCCCTACGAGCAGTACTTC
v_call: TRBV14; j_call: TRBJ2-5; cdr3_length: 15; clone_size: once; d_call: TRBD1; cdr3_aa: CASSHGTGAQETQYF; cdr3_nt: TGTGCCAGCAGCCACGGGACAGGGGCCCAAGAGACCCAGTACTTC
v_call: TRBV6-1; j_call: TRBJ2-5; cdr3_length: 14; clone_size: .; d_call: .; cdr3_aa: CASSWTPYQETQYF; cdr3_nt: TGTGCCAGCAGTTGGACACCTTACCAAGAGACCCAGTACTTC
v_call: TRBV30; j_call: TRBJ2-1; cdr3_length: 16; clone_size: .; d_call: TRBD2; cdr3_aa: CAWSDGRARPYNEQFF; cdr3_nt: TGTGCCTGGAGTGACGGGAGGGCCCGGCCCTACAATGAGCAGTTCTTC
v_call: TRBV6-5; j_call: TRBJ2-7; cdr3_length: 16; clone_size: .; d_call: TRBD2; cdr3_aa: CASSYFLAGEPYEQYF; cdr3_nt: TGTGCCAGCAGTTACTTTCTAGCGGGGGAACCCTACGAGCAGTACTTC
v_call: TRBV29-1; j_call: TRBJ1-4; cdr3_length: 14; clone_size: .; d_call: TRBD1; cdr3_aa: CSAARGRVNEKLFF; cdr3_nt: TGCAGCGCCGCGAGGGGGCGCGTCAATGAAAAACTGTTTTTT
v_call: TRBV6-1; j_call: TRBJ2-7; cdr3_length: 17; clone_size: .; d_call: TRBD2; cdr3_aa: CASSVRLAGETAYEQYF; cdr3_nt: TGTGCCAGCAGTGTTCGACTAGCGGGAGAAACAGCCTACGAGCAGTACTTC
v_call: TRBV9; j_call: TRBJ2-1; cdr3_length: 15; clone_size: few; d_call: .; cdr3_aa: CASSVGEVPRNEQFF; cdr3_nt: TGTGCCAGCAGCGTAGGGGAGGTCCCGAGGAATGAGCAGTTCTTC
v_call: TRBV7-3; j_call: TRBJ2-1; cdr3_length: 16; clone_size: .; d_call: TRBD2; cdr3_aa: CASSLHGLAGQNEQFF; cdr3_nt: TGTGCCAGCAGCTTACACGGACTAGCGGGGCAGAATGAGCAGTTCTTC
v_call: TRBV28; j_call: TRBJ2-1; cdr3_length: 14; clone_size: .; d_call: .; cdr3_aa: CASSLGVPYNEQFF; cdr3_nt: TGTGCCAGCAGTTTAGGAGTCCCCTACAATGAGCAGTTCTTC
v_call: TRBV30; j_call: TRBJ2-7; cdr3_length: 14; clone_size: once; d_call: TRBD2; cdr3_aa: CAWSPPSGRYEQYF; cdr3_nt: TGTGCCTGGAGTCCCCCTAGCGGGAGGTACGAGCAGTACTTC
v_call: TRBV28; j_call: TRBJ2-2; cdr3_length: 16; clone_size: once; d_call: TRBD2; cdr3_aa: CASSLLAGPPTGELFF; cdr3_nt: TGTGCCAGCAGTTTACTAGCGGGGCCACCCACCGGGGAGCTGTTTTTT
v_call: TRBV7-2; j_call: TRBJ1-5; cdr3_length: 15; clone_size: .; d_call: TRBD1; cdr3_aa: CASSFLTGGDQPQHF; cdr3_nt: TGTGCCAGCAGCTTCCTAACAGGGGGCGATCAGCCCCAGCATTTT
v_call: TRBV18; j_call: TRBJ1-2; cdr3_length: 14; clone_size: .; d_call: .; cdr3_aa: CASSPSGADGGYTF; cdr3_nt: TGTGCCAGCTCACCTTCAGGGGCGGACGGCGGCTACACCTTC
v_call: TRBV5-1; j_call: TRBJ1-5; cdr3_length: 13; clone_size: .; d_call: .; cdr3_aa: CASSLVPDQPQHF; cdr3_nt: TGCGCCAGCAGCCTGGTTCCGGATCAGCCCCAGCATTTT
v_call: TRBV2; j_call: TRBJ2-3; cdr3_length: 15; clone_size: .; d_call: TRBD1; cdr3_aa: CASSERDRSTDTQYF; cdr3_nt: TGTGCCAGCAGTGAACGGGACAGAAGCACAGATACGCAGTATTTT
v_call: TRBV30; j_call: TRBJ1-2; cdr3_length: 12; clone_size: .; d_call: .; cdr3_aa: CAWSVQGYGYTF; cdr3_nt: TGTGCCTGGAGTGTACAGGGCTATGGCTACACCTTC
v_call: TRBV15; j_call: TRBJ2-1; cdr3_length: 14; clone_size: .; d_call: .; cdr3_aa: CATSRSGLHNEQFF; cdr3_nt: TGTGCCACCAGCAGATCGGGACTCCACAATGAGCAGTTCTTC
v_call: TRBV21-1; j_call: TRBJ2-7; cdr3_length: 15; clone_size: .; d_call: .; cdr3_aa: CASSPWGGSSYEQYF; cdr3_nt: TGTGCCAGCAGCCCCTGGGGGGGGAGCTCCTACGAGCAGTACTTC
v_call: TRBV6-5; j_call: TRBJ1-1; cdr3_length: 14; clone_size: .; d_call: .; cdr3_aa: CASSYTAPNTEAFF; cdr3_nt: TGTGCCAGCAGTTATACTGCCCCGAACACTGAAGCTTTCTTT
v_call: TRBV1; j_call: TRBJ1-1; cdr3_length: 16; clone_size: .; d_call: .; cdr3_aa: CTSSQESRDWNTEAFF; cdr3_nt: TGCACCAGCAGCCAAGAGTCCCGGGATTGGAACACTGAAGCTTTCTTT
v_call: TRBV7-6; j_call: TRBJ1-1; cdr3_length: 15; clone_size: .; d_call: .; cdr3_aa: CASSPRTDMNTEAFF; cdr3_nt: TGTGCCAGCAGCCCCAGGACAGATATGAACACTGAAGCTTTCTTT
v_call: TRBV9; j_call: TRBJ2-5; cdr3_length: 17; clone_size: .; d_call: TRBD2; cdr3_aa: CASSAGEGGESRETQYF; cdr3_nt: TGTGCCAGCAGCGCGGGGGAGGGCGGGGAGAGCAGGGAGACCCAGTACTTC
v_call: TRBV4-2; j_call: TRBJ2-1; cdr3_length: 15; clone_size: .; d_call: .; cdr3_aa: CASSQPGGTPDEQFF; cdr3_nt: TGTGCCAGCAGCCAACCAGGAGGGACGCCGGATGAGCAGTTCTTC
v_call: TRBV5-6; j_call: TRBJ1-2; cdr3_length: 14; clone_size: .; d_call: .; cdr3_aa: CASSLGGPATGYTF; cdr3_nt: TGTGCCAGCAGCTTAGGGGGTCCCGCGACGGGCTACACCTTC
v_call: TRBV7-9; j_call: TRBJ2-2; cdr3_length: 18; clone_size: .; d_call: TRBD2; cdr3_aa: CASILPASGVLNTGELFF; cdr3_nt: TGTGCCAGCATCCTCCCGGCTAGCGGCGTCCTGAACACCGGGGAGCTGTTTTTT
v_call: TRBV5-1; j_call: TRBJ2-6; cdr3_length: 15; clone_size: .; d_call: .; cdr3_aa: CASSLVAAGANVLTF; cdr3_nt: TGCGCCAGCAGCTTGGTGGCGGCTGGGGCCAACGTCCTGACTTTC
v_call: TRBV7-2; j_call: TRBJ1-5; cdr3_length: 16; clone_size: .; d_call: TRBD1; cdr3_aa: CASSPAFAQGDQPQHF; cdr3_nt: TGTGCCAGCAGCCCCGCATTTGCGCAGGGGGATCAGCCCCAGCATTTT
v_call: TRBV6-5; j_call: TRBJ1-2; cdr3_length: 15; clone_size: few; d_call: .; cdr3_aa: CASSYSRDSGYGYTF; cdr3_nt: TGTGCCAGCAGTTACTCGAGGGATTCAGGCTATGGCTACACCTTC
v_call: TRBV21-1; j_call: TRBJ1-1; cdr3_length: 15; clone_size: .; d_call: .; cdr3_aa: CASSKVRRVGTEAFF; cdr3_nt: TGTGCCAGCAGCAAAGTACGCAGGGTCGGGACTGAAGCTTTCTTT
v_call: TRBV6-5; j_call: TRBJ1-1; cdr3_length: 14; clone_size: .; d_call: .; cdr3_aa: CASNPGRGNTEAFF; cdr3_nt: TGTGCCAGCAACCCCGGAAGGGGGAACACTGAAGCTTTCTTT
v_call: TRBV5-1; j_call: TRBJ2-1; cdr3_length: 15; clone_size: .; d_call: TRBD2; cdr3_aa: CASSPRGGTEDEQFF; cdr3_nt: TGCGCCAGCAGTCCCCGGGGGGGGACCGAGGATGAGCAGTTCTTC
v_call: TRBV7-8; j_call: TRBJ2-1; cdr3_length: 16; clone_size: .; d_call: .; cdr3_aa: CASSLTSPNTFNEQFF; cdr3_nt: TGTGCCAGCAGCTTAACTAGCCCCAACACGTTCAATGAGCAGTTCTTC
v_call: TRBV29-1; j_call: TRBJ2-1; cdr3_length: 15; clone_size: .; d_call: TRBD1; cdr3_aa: CSVEGMSGSPGGQFF; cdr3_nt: TGCAGCGTTGAGGGGATGAGCGGCTCCCCAGGGGGGCAGTTCTTC